One and the same sample provided the 9 T cell receptor beta chains below, sequenced in a study of T cell changes during pregnancy in multiple sclerosis. Profiled with immunoSEQ multiplex PCR; TCRdb holds only in-frame clones, not every one. The table records approximately 100,000 clones, around 93% of them present only once. This sample comprised peripheral blood, obtained before pregnancy. These receptors all come from a female donor with multiple sclerosis, enrolled in a pregnancy study.

The V and J genes are TRBV5-1 and TRBJ2-1; D unresolved. Looked up from germline, CDR1 is SGHRS and CDR2 is YFSETQ. V was clipped by 0 bases and J by 0 bases, with 4 bases between them. There are 14 residues in the CDR3. The CDR3 bases are TGCGCCAGCAGCTTGGGGAGCTCCTACAATGAGCAGTTCTTC. As protein: CASSLGSSYNEQFF.

The chain employs TRBV11-2 and TRBJ2-3; weak D call: TRBD2 (5 bases). V lost 2 bases, J lost 6 bases, and 6 bases lay in between. The CDR3 loop spans 12 amino acids. CDR1 and CDR2 from the germline V gene are SGHAT and FQNNGV. The CDR3 protein is CASSLQRDTQYF. CDR3 coding DNA: TGTGCCAGCAGCTTACAGCGGGATACGCAGTATTTT.

V and J are TRBV27 and TRBJ1-1; D remains unclear. The CDR3 sequence is 13 residues long. Between the trimmed V and J ends, which lost 2 bases and 5 bases, there was a span of 9 bases. Germline V lookup: CDR1 MNHEY, CDR2 SMNVEV (reference sequence). The CDR3, as DNA: TGTGCCAGCAGTTTAACCGGGTCAACTGAAGCTTTCTTT. It is translated as CASSLTGSTEAFF.

This chain links TRBV19 with TRBJ2-1; 9 positions match TRBD2. Germline V gives CDR1 LNHDA, CDR2 SQIVND (reference sequence). This CDR3 region has 15 residues. The V segment lost 7 bases and the J segment 4 bases; nucleotides outside the gene matches: 8. CDR3 loop: CASTLSGRSYNEQFF. DNA for the CDR3: TGTGCCAGTACCCTTAGCGGGAGATCATACAATGAGCAGTTCTTC.

The DNA for the CDR3 is TGTGCCAGCACCCAGCGGACTGCTGGGTACGAGCAGTACTTC. It yields the protein CASTQRTAGYEQYF. The rearrangement uses TRBV6-1 and TRBJ2-7; weak D call: TRBD2 (5 bases). The CDR3 contains 14 residues. Trimming stripped 7 bases from V and 4 bases from J, with 17 bases between. Germline V gene lookup returns CDR1 MNHNS and CDR2 SASEGT.

The chain uses TRBV29-1 and TRBJ1-1, with D possibly matching TRBD1 (5 bases). Trimming took 5 bases from V and 11 from J, leaving 15 bases between them. The CDR3 runs 11 residues. Germline values: CDR1 SQVTM, CDR2 ANQGSEA. DNA for the CDR3: TGCAGCGTTCCTGGTTCGGGGGTGGCTTTCTTT. This codes for CSVPGSGVAFF.

J is TRBJ2-2 and V is TRBV11-1; D gene ambiguous. The CDR3 runs to 15 residues. Trimming took off 2 bases at V and 3 bases at J, with 10 bases between the two ends. Per germline, CDR1 SGHAT and CDR2 FQDESV (reference sequence). The CDR3 spells CASSLSLEDTGELFF. CDR3 coding DNA: TGTGCCAGCAGCTTATCCCTCGAGGACACCGGGGAGCTGTTTTTT.

V is TRBV5-1 and J is TRBJ2-2; TRBD1 aligns across 9 bases. The trim removed 5 bases at V and 2 bases at J, leaving 7 bases unmatched. Germline V gene sequence: CDR1 SGHRS, CDR2 YFSETQ. There are 16 residues in the CDR3. The CDR3 is CASSQTGGLNTGELFF. CDR3 sequence (DNA): TGCGCCAGCAGTCAAACAGGGGGCCTTAACACCGGGGAGCTGTTTTTT.

The chain recombines TRBV9 with TRBJ2-7; D remains ambiguous. V gave up 3 bases and J gave up 7 bases, with 5 bases separating them. Germline-derived CDR1 and CDR2 are SGDLS and YYNGEE. The CDR3 is 10 residues long. The CDR3 nucleotides are TGTGCCAGCAGCGGAGAGGAGCAGTACTTC. Encoded protein: CASSGEEQYF.